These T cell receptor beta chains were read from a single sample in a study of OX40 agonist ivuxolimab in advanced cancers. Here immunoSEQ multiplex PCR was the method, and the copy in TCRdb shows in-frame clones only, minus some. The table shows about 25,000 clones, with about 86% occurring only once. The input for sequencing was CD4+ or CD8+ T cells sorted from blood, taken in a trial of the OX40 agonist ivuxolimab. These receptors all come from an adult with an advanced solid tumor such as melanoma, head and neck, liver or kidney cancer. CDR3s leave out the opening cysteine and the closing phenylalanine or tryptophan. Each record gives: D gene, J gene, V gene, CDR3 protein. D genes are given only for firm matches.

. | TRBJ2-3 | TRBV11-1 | ASSLVSSTDTQY
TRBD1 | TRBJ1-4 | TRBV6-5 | ASERGLANEKLF
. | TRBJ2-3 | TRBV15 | ATSRYRQDRNTQY
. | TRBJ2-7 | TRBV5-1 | ASSTGLVSYEQY
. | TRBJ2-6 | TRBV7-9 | ASSITESGANVLT
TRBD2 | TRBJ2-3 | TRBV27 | ASSLWTSGSATDTQY
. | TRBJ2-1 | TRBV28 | ASNQYRGTPYNEQF
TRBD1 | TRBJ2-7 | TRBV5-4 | ASSDGGTGAAEQY
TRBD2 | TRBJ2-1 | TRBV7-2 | ASSSGTSGEQF
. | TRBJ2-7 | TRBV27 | ASCLGDGTYEQY
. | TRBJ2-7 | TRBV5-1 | ASSSHPGAYEQY
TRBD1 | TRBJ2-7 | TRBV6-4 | ASSVGQDVHEQY
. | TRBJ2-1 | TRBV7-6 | ASSLVSGGGNEQF
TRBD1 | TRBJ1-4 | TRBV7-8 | ASSSPGQTNEKLF
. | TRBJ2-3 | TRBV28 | ASSPYRASERTDTQY
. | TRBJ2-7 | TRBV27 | ASSLGSAYEQY
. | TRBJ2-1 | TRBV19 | ASSMDGGNEQF
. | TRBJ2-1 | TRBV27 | ASSFGGFSYNEQF
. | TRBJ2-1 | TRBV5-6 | ASSLWRGDDEQF
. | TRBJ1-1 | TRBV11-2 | ASSLGVNTEAF
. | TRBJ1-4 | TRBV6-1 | ASTGKGGDNEKLF
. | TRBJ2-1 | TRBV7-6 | ASTPGLINEQF
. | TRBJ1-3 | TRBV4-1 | ASSPPNYWDSGNTIY
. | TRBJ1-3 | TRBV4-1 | ASSQVGGGLSGNTIY
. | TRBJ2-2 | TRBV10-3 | AISDQGSNTGELF
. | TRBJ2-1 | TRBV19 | ASSIEGWPYNEQF
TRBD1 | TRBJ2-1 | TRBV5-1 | ASSIGTAIRDNEQF
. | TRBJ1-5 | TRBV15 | ATSSGGGRGNQPQH
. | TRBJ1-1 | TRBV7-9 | ASSTGTSEAF
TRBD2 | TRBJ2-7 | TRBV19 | ASTFGTSAHEQY
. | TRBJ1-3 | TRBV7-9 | ASSRSLDNTIY
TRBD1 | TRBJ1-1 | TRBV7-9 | ASSLGYMDRPTKNTEAF
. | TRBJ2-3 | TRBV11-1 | ASSFGGSTDTQY
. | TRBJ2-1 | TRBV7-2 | ASSLLTPEQF
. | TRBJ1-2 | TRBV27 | ASGRGGTSYGYT
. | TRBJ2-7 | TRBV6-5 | ASSLGEGANEQY
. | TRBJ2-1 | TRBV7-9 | ASSPTGSYTSYNEQF
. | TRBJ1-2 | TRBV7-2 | ASSFEDHPEDYGYT
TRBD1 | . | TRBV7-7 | ASSLRQGNEQY
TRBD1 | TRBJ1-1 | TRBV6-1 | ASSDKQGVTEAF
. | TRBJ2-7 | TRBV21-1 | ASSPEGFDEQY
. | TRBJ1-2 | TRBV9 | ASSVGLGGNYGYT
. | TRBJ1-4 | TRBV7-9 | AVVDNEKLF
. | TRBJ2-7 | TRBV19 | ASSTGSLHYEQY
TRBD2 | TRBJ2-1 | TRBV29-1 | SVAGTSPGQF